The rows below give T cell receptor beta chains drawn from one sample of a study of T cells in Graves' hyperthyroidism and ophthalmopathy. Each CDR3 protein is one row after TCRdb ran MiXCR on the multiplex PCR reads. The sample shows just under 750,000 distinct CDR3 sequences, approximately 36% of them seen only once. Sequencing was carried out using blood. These receptors all stem from a middle-aged woman with Graves' hyperthyroidism. Each CDR3 is given with its conserved first and last residue.

TRBJ2-3 | TRBV29-1 | CSVVGTGIHNTQYF
TRBJ2-7 | TRBV7-2 | CASSSGQGEGEQYF
TRBJ1-1 | TRBV12-3/TRBV12-4 | CASTDRENTEAFF
TRBJ1-5 | TRBV27 | CASSTGLGRNQPQHF
TRBJ1-5 | TRBV6-6 | CASSFERAGRQPQHF
TRBJ2-7 | TRBV6-5 | CASSHGGRYYEQYF
TRBJ1-1 | TRBV7-2 | CASSQDRTGEAFF
TRBJ2-7 | TRBV27 | CASSPLILGSYEQYF
TRBJ2-7 | TRBV12-3/TRBV12-4 | CASRGDTLYEQYF
TRBJ1-1 | TRBV7-9 | CASSIGRGAEAFF
TRBJ1-5 | TRBV19 | CASGEGRNQPQHF
TRBJ2-6 | TRBV6-1 | CASRVTGTGYRETGANVLTF
TRBJ2-5 | TRBV14 | CASSLWTVETQYF
TRBJ1-1 | TRBV3-1 | CASSLGTGITEAFF
TRBJ1-2 | TRBV14 | CASNRGDYGYTF
TRBJ1-5 | TRBV7-9 | CASSLDGGDQPQHF
TRBJ1-2 | TRBV29-1 | CSLAGSYGYTF
TRBJ2-6 | TRBV14 | CASKTQTGAGANVLTF
TRBJ1-2 | TRBV5-8 | CASSGQDRGPYGYTF
TRBJ1-1 | TRBV4-3 | CASSQDSDGVNTEAFF
TRBJ2-2 | TRBV6-1 | CASRSGTGMNTGELFF
TRBJ1-1 | TRBV5-1 | CASSLHRGLTTEAFF
TRBJ1-2 | TRBV9 | CASSDHGTRGYGGYTF
TRBJ1-5 | TRBV4-2 | CASSQDRDRGFWPQHF
TRBJ1-6 | TRBV12-3/TRBV12-4 | CASSLAPAGNSPLHF
TRBJ2-7 | TRBV4-3 | CASSQDRVSSYEQYF
TRBJ2-6 | TRBV5-1 | CASSSSRDRGSGANVLTF
TRBJ2-7 | TRBV4-3 | CAGSRRESSNSYEQYF
TRBJ1-1 | TRBV12-3/TRBV12-4 | CASNRQGAAEAFF
TRBJ1-2 | TRBV29-1 | CSVRGANGHTF
TRBJ1-2 | TRBV2 | CASSEVVGYTF
TRBJ2-7 | TRBV29-1 | CSVGGGSGTYEQYF
TRBJ1-1 | TRBV19 | CASTTEGNTEAFF
TRBJ2-7 | TRBV29-1 | CSVEHTSSYEQYF
TRBJ2-5 | TRBV12-3/TRBV12-4 | CASSLGRVVGETQYF
TRBJ2-5 | TRBV2 | CASSDLVGETQYF
TRBJ1-5 | TRBV6-2/TRBV6-3 | CASRPGRYNQPQHF
TRBJ2-7 | TRBV12-3/TRBV12-4 | CASRSTGRGSYEQYF
TRBJ1-2 | TRBV10-3 | CASRDMRKGYGYTF
TRBJ1-5 | TRBV19 | CASKSGQGLPHQPQHF
TRBJ2-7 | TRBV6-5 | CASSEDSAYEQYF
TRBJ1-1 | TRBV29-1 | CSVGDANTEAFF
TRBJ2-5 | TRBV4-3 | CASSQDSAGTGVEETQYF